A selection of T cell receptor beta chains follows, all from one sample in a study of technical replicates of blood from a few donors. The protocol was immunoSEQ multiplex PCR, while the TCRdb copy is restricted to in-frame clones and leaves out a portion. The table shows about 56,000 clones, with around 93% occurring only once. Material for sequencing was PBMCs. The source is a human donor in good health. Some clones in this sample may be carry-over from other donors' samples. CDR3s include the opening cysteine and the closing phenylalanine or tryptophan. D genes are given only for firm matches. Size is omitted from some rows. Given values are once, few, many or a class for expanded clones.

j_call | clone_size | v_call | d_call | cdr3_nt | cdr3_aa
TRBJ2-2 | once | TRBV9 | TRBD2 | TGTGCCAGCAGCGTAGTAGCGGGGGGCACCGGGGAGCTGTTTTTT | CASSVVAGGTGELFF
TRBJ1-5 | - | TRBV19 | TRBD1 | TGTGCCAGTAGACAGGGGCCGGGCAATCAGCCCCAGCATTTT | CASRQGPGNQPQHF
TRBJ2-1 | - | TRBV30 | TRBD2 | TGTGCCTGGAGTGTATCTGCGGGAGGTTACAATGAGCAGTTCTTC | CAWSVSAGGYNEQFF
TRBJ2-1 | once | TRBV7-3 | TRBD2 | TGTGCCAGCAGCAGACTAGCGGGAGGGCACAATGAGCAGTTCTTC | CASSRLAGGHNEQFF
TRBJ2-1 | once | TRBV9 | - | TGTGCCAGCAGCGTAGTCGGTTCCTACAATGAGCAGTTCTTC | CASSVVGSYNEQFF
TRBJ2-1 | - | TRBV6-5 | - | TGTGCCAGCAGTTTTGTCCGGAGGGACAATGAGCAGTTCTTC | CASSFVRRDNEQFF
TRBJ1-2 | - | TRBV7-3 | TRBD1 | TGTGCCAGCAGCTTAACCGGGACAGGGGGAGGAGGCTACACCTTC | CASSLTGTGGGGYTF
TRBJ2-2 | - | TRBV4-1 | - | TGCGCCAGCAGCCAAGTGATCGGGGGTCGGGTCGGGGAGCTGTTTTTT | CASSQVIGGRVGELFF
TRBJ2-7 | once | TRBV4-3 | - | TGCGCCAGCAGCCAAGCGAGCGGCTACGAGCAGTACTTC | CASSQASGYEQYF
TRBJ2-7 | - | TRBV27 | - | TGTGCCAGCCGATTGGAGGGGGGGGCGGCTTACGAGCAGTACTTC | CASRLEGGAAYEQYF
TRBJ2-1 | - | TRBV11-2 | TRBD2 | TGTGCCAGCAGCTTAATTCAGCGGGAGGTGGGGAATGAGCAGTTCTTC | CASSLIQREVGNEQFF
TRBJ1-5 | - | TRBV7-2 | TRBD1 | TGTGCCAGCAGCCTTCGACAGGGCCGGAATCAGCCCCAGCATTTT | CASSLRQGRNQPQHF
TRBJ2-3 | - | TRBV27 | TRBD2 | TGTGCCAGCAGTCCCCGGCGGGGGAGCACAGATACGCAGTATTTT | CASSPRRGSTDTQYF
TRBJ2-7 | - | TRBV6-1 | TRBD2 | TGTGCCAGCAGGCCGGGACTAGCGGTCGACGAGCAGTACTTC | CASRPGLAVDEQYF
TRBJ2-5 | - | TRBV7-3 | TRBD2 | TGTGCCAGCAGCTTATTTATCGGGAGGCAAGAGACCCAGTACTTC | CASSLFIGRQETQYF
TRBJ2-5 | - | TRBV9 | TRBD2 | TGTGCCAGCAGCCCGACTAGCGGGAGAGGAGAGACCCAGTACTTC | CASSPTSGRGETQYF
TRBJ1-3 | - | TRBV19 | TRBD1 | TGTGCCTGCCACGGGACAGGGGCGTCTGGAAACACCATATATTTT | CACHGTGASGNTIYF
TRBJ1-6 | few | TRBV5-4 | - | TGTGCCAGCAGCCGGACACTTGGCTCCTATAATTCACCCCTCCACTTT | CASSRTLGSYNSPLHF
TRBJ2-1 | - | TRBV10-3 | TRBD2 | TGTGCCATCAGTGAGTTGGCTAGCGGGGACAATGAGCAGTTCTTC | CAISELASGDNEQFF
TRBJ1-1 | - | TRBV4-2 | TRBD1 | TGTGCCAGCAGCCAAGATCTGATCCTAGCCGGTTGGAGCAGGGGGCGAGAGACTGAAGCTTTCTTT | CASSQDLILAGWSRGRETEAFF
TRBJ2-1 | few | TRBV7-8 | - | TGTGCCAGCAGCCCCGCTGGACTAACACGGAATGAGCAGTTCTTC | CASSPAGLTRNEQFF
TRBJ2-3 | - | TRBV11-2 | TRBD2 | TGTGCCAGCAGCTTAGGCGGACTAGCGGGGGGGGGCACAGATACGCAGTATTTT | CASSLGGLAGGGTDTQYF
TRBJ2-5 | - | TRBV7-6 | TRBD1 | TGTGCCAGCAGCCCTGTCCCGGACAGGGGGCGAGAGACCCAGTACTTC | CASSPVPDRGRETQYF
TRBJ1-2 | - | TRBV4-1 | TRBD1 | TGCGCCAGCAGCTCGCACGGGACAGGGGAATATGGCTACACCTTC | CASSSHGTGEYGYTF
TRBJ2-7 | once | TRBV7-6 | - | TGTGCCAGCAGCCCGGGACTTACCTACGAGCAGTACTTC | CASSPGLTYEQYF
TRBJ1-1 | - | TRBV7-9 | - | TGTGCCAGCAGCCCCGGGGGATTGAACACTGAAGCTTTCTTT | CASSPGGLNTEAFF
TRBJ2-2 | - | TRBV2 | TRBD2 | TGTGCCAGCAGTGTGCGGCTAGCGGGAAACACCGGGGAGCTGTTTTTT | CASSVRLAGNTGELFF